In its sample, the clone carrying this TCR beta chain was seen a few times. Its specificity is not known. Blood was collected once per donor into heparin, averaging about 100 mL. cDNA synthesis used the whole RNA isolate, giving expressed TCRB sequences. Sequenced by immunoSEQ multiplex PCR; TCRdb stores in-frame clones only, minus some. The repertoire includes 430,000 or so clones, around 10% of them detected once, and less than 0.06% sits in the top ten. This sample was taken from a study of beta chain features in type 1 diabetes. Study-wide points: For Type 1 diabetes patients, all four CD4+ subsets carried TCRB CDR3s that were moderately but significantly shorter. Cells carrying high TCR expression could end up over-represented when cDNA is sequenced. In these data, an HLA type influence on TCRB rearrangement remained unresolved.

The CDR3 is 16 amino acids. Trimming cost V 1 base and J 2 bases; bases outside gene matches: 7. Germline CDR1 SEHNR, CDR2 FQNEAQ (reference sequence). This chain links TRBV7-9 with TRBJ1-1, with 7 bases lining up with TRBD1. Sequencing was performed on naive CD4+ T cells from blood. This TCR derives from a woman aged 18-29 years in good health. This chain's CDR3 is CASSLVLGTANTEAFF. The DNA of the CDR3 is TGTGCCAGCAGCTTAGTCCTCGGGACAGCCAACACTGAAGCTTTCTTT.